This T cell receptor (beta chain) was documented in a study of control samples from healthy donors and cancer patients. Repertoires were generated with immunoSEQ multiplex PCR, while TCRdb's copy carries only in-frame clones and drops some. The repertoire includes 130,000 to 150,000 clones, 80% to 95% of them detected once, and approximately 5.7% sits in the top ten. Sequencing input: blood. The clonotype was recovered from a man aged 18 to 30 in good health.

The CDR3 DNA reads as TGTGCCAGCAGCTTAGGAGTACAGGGGGCGCGTTACACTGAAGCTTTCTTT. Translating it yields CASSLGVQGARYTEAFF. This chain joins TRBV13 and TRBJ1-1, with TRBD1 matching 9 bases. The length of the CDR3 is 17 residues. J lost 3 bases, V lost 0 bases, and 8 bases had no gene match. Looked up from germline, CDR1 is PRHDT and CDR2 is FYEKMQ (reference sequence).